These 9 T cell receptor beta chains originate from one sample sequenced in a study of technical replicates of blood from a few donors. Generated by immunoSEQ multiplex PCR, the TCRdb table keeps only in-frame clones and is missing some. This sample yields more than 65,000 clones, of which 81% are seen a single time; 3.5% to 4% belongs to the top ten. Material for sequencing was PBMCs. These receptors were obtained from a human donor in good health. Some clones in this sample may be carry-over from other donors' samples.

The rearrangement uses TRBV9 and TRBJ2-6; D gene uncertain. This CDR3 contains 14 residues. Trimming took off 3 bases at V and 0 bases at J, with 4 bases between the two ends. CDR1 and CDR2 from the germline V gene are SGDLS and YYNGEE. CDR3 residues: CASSEYSGANVLTF. For the CDR3, the DNA is TGTGCCAGCAGCGAATACTCTGGGGCCAACGTCCTGACTTTC.

The chain has TRBV5-1 and TRBJ1-2; D is possibly TRBD1 (6 bases). The CDR3 has 14 amino acids. Per germline, CDR1 SGHRS and CDR2 YFSETQ. Trimming took off 4 bases at V and 2 bases at J, with 12 bases between the two ends. CDR3: CASSTQGNNYGYTF. CDR3 in DNA: TGCGCCAGCAGCACCCAGGGGAACAACTATGGCTACACCTTC.

J is TRBJ2-5 and V is TRBV6-5, with 10 bases fitting TRBD1. The J call may be in error: the DNA end matches TRBJ2-7 better. This CDR3 is built from 15 residues. Looked up from germline, CDR1 is MNHEY and CDR2 is SVGAGI. The CDR3 region is CASSYSWGQGYEQYF. The CDR3 DNA reads TGTGCCAGCAGTTACTCTTGGGGACAGGGGTACGAGCAGTACTTC.

The rearrangement links TRBV19 to TRBJ2-3, with 8 bases that match TRBD2. The CDR3 has 16 residues. Germline CDR1 is LNHDA and CDR2 is SQIVND (reference sequence). The V gene end was trimmed by 6 bases and the J gene end by 3 bases; junction bases not matched to a gene: 11. CDR3 loop: CASRGRYSGVTDTQYF. The CDR3, as DNA: TGTGCCAGTAGGGGCCGGTATAGCGGGGTGACAGATACGCAGTATTTT.

Relative to its sample, this clone is medium-sized. This chain joins TRBV13 and TRBJ2-1, with 7 bases identical to TRBD2. The CDR3 extends over 15 amino acids. The germline V gene has CDR1 PRHDT and CDR2 FYEKMQ (reference sequence). J lost 3 bases, V lost 1 base, and 3 bases had no gene match. CDR3 sequence: CASSLEGGDYNEQFF. The DNA of the CDR3 is TGTGCCAGCAGCTTAGAGGGAGGGGACTACAATGAGCAGTTCTTC.

The rearrangement uses TRBV4-2 and TRBJ1-2; D is unclear. CDR3 size: 15 residues. The germline gives CDR1 LGHNA, CDR2 YNFKEQ. Trimming stripped 1 base from V and 4 bases from J, with 13 bases between. The CDR3 nucleotides read TGTGCCAGCAGCCAAGTGGGTGCCTCGGGCTATGGCTACACCTTC. It translates to CASSQVGASGYGYTF.

This clone is a singleton in its sample. This chain joins TRBV30 and TRBJ1-6; D gene ambiguous. CDR1 GTSNPN and CDR2 SVGIG come from the germline V gene (reference sequence). The CDR3 totals 11 residues. V lost 2 bases and J lost 10, with 6 bases in between. CDR3 coding DNA: TGTGCCTGGAGTCTGAGCTCACCCCTCCACTTT. Amino acids: CAWSLSSPLHF.

The chain couples TRBV7-3 to TRBJ2-7; TRBD2 might be the D (7 bases). Germline values: CDR1 SGHTA, CDR2 FQGTGA. Trimming took off 3 bases at V and 3 bases at J, with 15 bases between the two ends. The CDR3 is 15 residues long. The CDR3 protein is CASSFYGGGDYEQYF. In nucleotides, the CDR3 is TGTGCCAGCAGCTTTTATGGGGGGGGCGACTACGAGCAGTACTTC.

The CDR3 loop reads CASGLNHRGSSYNEQFF. The CDR3 nucleotides read TGTGCTAGTGGTTTGAACCACAGGGGAAGCTCCTACAATGAGCAGTTCTTC. The chain links TRBV12-5 to TRBJ2-1, with 7 bases that match TRBD1. Germline lookup yields CDR1 LGHNT and CDR2 FRNRAP. CDR3 length: 17 amino acids. After removal of 2 bases from V and 0 bases from J, the junction contained 7 bases not matched to a gene.